The entry that follows covers one T cell receptor beta chain sequence. Its antigen remains unknown. The sample is drawn from a study of beta chain features in type 1 diabetes. Study-level information: Examined across all samples were some 99 million sorted cells. Overall study findings and caveats: For cells with high TCR expression, cDNA sequencing could yield over-representation. The influence of HLA type on TCRB rearrangement stayed undetermined. The naive, central memory and Treg TCRB repertoires looked more alike in patients than they did in healthy donors. In every one of the four CD4+ subsets, TCRB CDR3s were moderately but significantly shorter in Type 1 diabetes patients.

The germline V and J ends were trimmed by 2 bases and 4 bases, with 14 bases remaining between them. Germline lookup yields CDR1 SQVTM and CDR2 ANQGSEA. The CDR3 loop spans 14 amino acids. Since all of the isolated RNA was reverse transcribed, expressed TCRB transcripts were what got sequenced. TCRdb's table, derived via immunoSEQ multiplex PCR, lists solely in-frame clones and lacks some. The sample lists about 300,000 clones, about 14% occurring once. Source material: naive CD4+ T cells from blood. The TCR was taken from a young woman with type 1 diabetes. The chain joins TRBV29-1 to TRBJ1-1; a weak D match, TRBD1 (5 bases). The CDR3 nucleotides read TGCAGCGTTGAAAATATGTTGGGGGGCACTGAAGCTTTCTTT. It specifies CSVENMLGGTEAFF.